This TCR beta chain was retrieved from a study of response to subunit inactivated influenza vaccine. Regarding the study as a whole: Authors suggested seasonal influenza vaccinations each recruit few new T cells.

This clonotype appeared once. What it recognizes is unknown. Via MiXCR, TCRdb re-called the RT-PCR reads, giving one row per CDR3 protein. The table lists about 700,000 distinct CDR3 sequences, approximately 15% of them singletons. The sequence was collected from a man aged 50 or older who received an inactivated influenza vaccine. The sample consisted of PBMCs from blood, taken around 15 days before vaccination.

CDR3 loop: CATSAGETLYNEQFF. Here the CDR3 DNA reads TGTGCCACCAGCGCCGGGGAGACCCTGTACAATGAGCAGTTCTTC. The rearrangement joins TRBV15 to TRBJ2-1, with D possibly being TRBD2 (5 bases). The CDR3 runs to 15 residues. With 5 bases removed from V and 4 bases from J, the gap between germline ends came to 15 bases. Per germline, CDR1 LNHNV and CDR2 YYDKDF (reference sequence).